The clone carrying this T cell receptor beta chain was recorded once. The antigen is undetermined. Trimming left V 2 bases short and J 3 bases short, with 10 bases between. The CDR3 totals 14 residues. The germline V gene has CDR1 SEHNR and CDR2 FQNEAQ (reference sequence). This specimen comes from a study of graft-versus-host responses after intestinal transplantation. Profiled with immunoSEQ multiplex PCR; TCRdb holds only in-frame clones, not every one. In the table there are over 75,000 clones, about 88% of which are singletons. This chain joins TRBV7-9 and TRBJ1-2; possible D gene TRBD1, 6 bases. This sample comprised unstimulated CD4+ T cells sorted from spleen or lymph node cells, obtained before transplant. This TCR derives from a human donor who was the organ donor for an intestinal transplant. The CDR3 coding sequence is TGTGCCAGCAGCTTACGTCACAGGGACTATGGCTACACCTTC. This gives the protein CASSLRHRDYGYTF.